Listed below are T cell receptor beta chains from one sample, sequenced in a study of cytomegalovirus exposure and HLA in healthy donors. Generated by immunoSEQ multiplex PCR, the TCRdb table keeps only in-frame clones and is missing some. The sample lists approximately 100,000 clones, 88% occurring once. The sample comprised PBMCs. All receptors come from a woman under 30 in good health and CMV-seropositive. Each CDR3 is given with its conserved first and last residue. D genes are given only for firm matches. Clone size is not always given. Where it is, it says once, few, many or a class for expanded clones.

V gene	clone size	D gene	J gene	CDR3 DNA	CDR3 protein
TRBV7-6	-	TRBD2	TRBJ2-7	TGTGCCAGCAGCTTGTCCGGGGGGGCCTACGAGCAGTACTTC	CASSLSGGAYEQYF
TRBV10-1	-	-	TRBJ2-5	TGCGCCAGCAGAGTAACCCGCGGCGGATGGCCCCAGTACTTC	CASRVTRGGWPQYF
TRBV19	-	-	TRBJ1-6	TGTGCCAGTAGTATAGAGGGGCTGTATTCACCCCTCCACTTT	CASSIEGLYSPLHF
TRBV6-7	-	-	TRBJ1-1	TGTGCCAGCAGTTACTCGGTGGTAGTTCGGGGAAGGAACACTGAAGCTTTCTTT	CASSYSVVVRGRNTEAFF
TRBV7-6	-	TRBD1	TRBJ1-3	TGTGCCAGCAGCGGGATGACAGGGCGAGGAAACACCATATATTTT	CASSGMTGRGNTIYF
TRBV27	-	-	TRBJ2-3	TGTGCCAGCAGTCCGAGCACAGATACGCAGTATTTT	CASSPSTDTQYF
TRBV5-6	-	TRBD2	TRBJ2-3	TGTGCCAGCAGCTTGCTAACTAGCGGGGACACAGATACGCAGTATTTT	CASSLLTSGDTDTQYF
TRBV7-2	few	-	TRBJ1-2	TGTGCCAGCAGCGACCGGGGAGGTTCCTATGGCTACACCTTC	CASSDRGGSYGYTF
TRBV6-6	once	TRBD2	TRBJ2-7	TGTGCCACCCTTCTAGCGGGGGCCTCCTACGAGCAGTACTTC	CATLLAGASYEQYF
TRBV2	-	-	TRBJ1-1	TGTGCCAGCAGTGTCGTAAGGGCCAGGAGGACTGAAGCTTTCTTT	CASSVVRARRTEAFF
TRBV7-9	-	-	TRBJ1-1	TGTGCCAGCAGCCAACAGGGTTTCGAAGCTTTCTTT	CASSQQGFEAFF
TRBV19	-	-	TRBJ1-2	TGTGCCAGTAGTATCGGGGATGGCTACACCTTC	CASSIGDGYTF
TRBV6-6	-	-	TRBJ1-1	TGTGCCAGCAGTTACTCGGTCAGGGGAGCTGAAGCTTTCTTT	CASSYSVRGAEAFF
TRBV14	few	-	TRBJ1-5	TGTGCCAGCAGCCGGAGTAGCAATCAGCCCCAGCATTTT	CASSRSSNQPQHF
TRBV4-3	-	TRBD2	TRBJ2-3	TGCGCCAGCAGCCAACCGGGACTAGCAACAGATACGCAGTATTTT	CASSQPGLATDTQYF
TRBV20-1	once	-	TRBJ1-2	TGCAGTGCCTTGTGGGGCAATGGCTACACCTTC	CSALWGNGYTF
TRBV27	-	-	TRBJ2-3	TGTGCCAGCAGTTTACGGGGGAGCACAGATACGCAGTATTTT	CASSLRGSTDTQYF
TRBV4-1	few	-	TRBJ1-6	TGCGCCAGCAGCCCCCGGACAGACTCCTATAATTCACCCCTCCACTTT	CASSPRTDSYNSPLHF
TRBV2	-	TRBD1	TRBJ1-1	TGTGCCAGCAGGCTCCGGGACAGGGGTTTCTTT	CASRLRDRGFF
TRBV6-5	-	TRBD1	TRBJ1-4	TGTGCCAGCAGAGGCGAAATGACAGGGAGTGAAAAACTGTTTTTT	CASRGEMTGSEKLFF
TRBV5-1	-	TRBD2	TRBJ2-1	TGCGCCACAAGCCTAGCGGCAAACAATGAGCAGTTCTTC	CATSLAANNEQFF
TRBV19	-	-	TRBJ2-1	TGTGCCACCAGACAGAGCTCCTACAATGAGCAGTTCTTC	CATRQSSYNEQFF
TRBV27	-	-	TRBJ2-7	TGTGCCAGCAGAGACCGCTCCGGTATCGGGACCTACGAGCAGTACTTC	CASRDRSGIGTYEQYF
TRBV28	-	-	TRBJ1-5	TGTGCCAGCAGTTTATATCAGGACAAGGATCAGCCCCAGCATTTT	CASSLYQDKDQPQHF
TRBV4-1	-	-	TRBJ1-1	TGCGCCAGCAGCCAAGGCCAGGGAAAAATGAACACTGAAGCTTTCTTT	CASSQGQGKMNTEAFF
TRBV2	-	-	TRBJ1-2	TGTGCCAGCAGTGGATGGGGCAGGGGACCTAACTATGGCTACACCTTC	CASSGWGRGPNYGYTF
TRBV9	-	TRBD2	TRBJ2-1	TGTGCCAGCAGCCTTGAGCCGGGACTAGAGGAGTTCTTC	CASSLEPGLEEFF
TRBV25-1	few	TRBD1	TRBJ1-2	TGTGCCAGCAGTCCAGGGGGGTATGGCTACACCTTC	CASSPGGYGYTF
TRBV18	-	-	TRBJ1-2	TGTGCCAGCTCACCGAGCGTACCTATCAACTATGGCTACACCTTC	CASSPSVPINYGYTF
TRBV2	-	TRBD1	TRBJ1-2	TGTGCCAGCAGTGATAGTCGTTGGACAGGGGTTACCGGCTACACCTTC	CASSDSRWTGVTGYTF
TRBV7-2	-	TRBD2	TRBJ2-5	TGTGCCAGCAGCTTAGGAACGAGCGGGGTCCCCGCGCCCCAGTACTTC	CASSLGTSGVPAPQYF